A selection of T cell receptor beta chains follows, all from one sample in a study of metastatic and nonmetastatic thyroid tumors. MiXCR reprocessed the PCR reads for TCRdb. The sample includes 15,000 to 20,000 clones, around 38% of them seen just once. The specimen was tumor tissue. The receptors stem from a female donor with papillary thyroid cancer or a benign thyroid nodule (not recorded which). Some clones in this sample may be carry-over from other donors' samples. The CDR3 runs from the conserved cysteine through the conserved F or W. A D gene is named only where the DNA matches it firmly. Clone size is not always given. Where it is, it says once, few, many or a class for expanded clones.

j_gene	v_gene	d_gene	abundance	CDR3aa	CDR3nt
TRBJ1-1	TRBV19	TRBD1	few	CASTPGQYTEAFF	TGTGCCAGTACCCCGGGACAGTACACTGAAGCTTTCTTT
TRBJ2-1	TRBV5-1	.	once	CASSLVAISYNEQFF	TGCGCCAGCAGCTTGGTTGCCATCTCCTACAATGAGCAGTTCTTC
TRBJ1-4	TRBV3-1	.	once	CASSQEGTNEKLFF	TGTGCCAGCAGCCAAGAGGGAACTAATGAAAAACTGTTTTTT
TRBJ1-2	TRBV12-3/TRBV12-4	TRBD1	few	CASTRTGKDGGYTF	TGTGCCAGCACCCGGACAGGGAAGGATGGTGGCTACACCTTC
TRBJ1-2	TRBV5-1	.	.	CASRGQGVYGYTF	TGCGCCAGCAGGGGTCAGGGAGTATATGGCTACACCTTC
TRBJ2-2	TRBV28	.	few	CASSSEGQGGDTGELFF	TGTGCCAGCAGTTCCGAAGGGCAGGGCGGGGACACCGGGGAGCTGTTTTTT
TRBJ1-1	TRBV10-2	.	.	CASSASRTTEAFF	TGCGCCAGCAGTGCGAGCCGCACCACTGAAGCTTTCTTT
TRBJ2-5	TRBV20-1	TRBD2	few	CSARDLFGVAGGETQYF	TGCAGTGCTAGAGATCTCTTCGGGGTAGCGGGAGGGGAGACCCAGTACTTC
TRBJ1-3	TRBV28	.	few	CASSFQPFSGNTIYF	TGTGCCAGCAGTTTCCAGCCGTTCTCTGGAAACACCATATATTTT
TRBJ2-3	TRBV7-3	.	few	CASSLRPLTDTQYF	TGTGCCAGCAGCTTACGTCCACTCACAGATACGCAGTATTTT
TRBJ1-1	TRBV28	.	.	CASRAGINTEAFF	TGTGCCAGCAGAGCAGGAATCAACACTGAAGCTTTCTTT
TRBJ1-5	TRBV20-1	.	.	CSATGTEEGIGNQPQHF	TGCAGTGCTACCGGGACCGAGGAGGGTATAGGCAATCAGCCCCAGCATTTT
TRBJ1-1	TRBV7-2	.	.	CASSFSRNTEAFF	TGTGCCAGCAGCTTTTCCCGTAACACTGAAGCTTTCTTT
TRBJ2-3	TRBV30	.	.	CAWAQGYGTDTQYF	TGTGCCTGGGCACAGGGTTACGGCACAGATACGCAGTATTTT
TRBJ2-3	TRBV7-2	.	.	CASSLAPPGGGTDMQYF	TGTGCCAGCAGCTTAGCTCCCCCCGGGGGAGGCACAGATATGCAGTATTTT
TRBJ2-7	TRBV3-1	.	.	CASSPRIFYEQYF	TGTGCCAGCAGCCCTCGAATCTTCTACGAGCAGTACTTC
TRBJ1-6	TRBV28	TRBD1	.	CASGTGFRGSPLHF	TGTGCCAGCGGGACAGGGTTCAGGGGTTCACCCCTCCACTTT
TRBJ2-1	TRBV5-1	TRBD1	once	CASSMGQSSYNEQFF	TGCGCCAGCAGCATGGGACAGAGCTCCTACAATGAGCAGTTCTTC
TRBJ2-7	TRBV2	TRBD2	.	CASSGSLAGGYYEQYF	TGTGCCAGCAGTGGATCTTTAGCGGGAGGGTACTACGAGCAGTACTTC
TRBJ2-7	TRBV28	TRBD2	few	CASSLLVAGGIEQYF	TGTGCCAGCAGTTTATTGGTAGCGGGGGGAATCGAGCAGTACTTC
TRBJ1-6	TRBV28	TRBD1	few	CASSWTGYNSPLHF	TGTGCCAGCAGTTGGACAGGGTATAATTCACCCCTCCACTTT
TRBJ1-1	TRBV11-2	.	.	CASRSNLRTEAFF	TGTGCCAGCAGATCTAATTTGCGGACTGAAGCTTTCTTT
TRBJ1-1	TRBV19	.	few	CVSSISQNTEAFF	TGTGTCAGTAGTATCTCGCAGAACACTGAAGCTTTCTTT
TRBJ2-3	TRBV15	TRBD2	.	CATGPGLAASDTQYF	TGTGCCACGGGACCAGGACTAGCGGCGTCAGATACGCAGTATTTT
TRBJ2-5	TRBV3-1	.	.	CASSQTLDQTQYF	TGTGCCAGCAGCCAAACCCTCGATCAGACCCAGTACTTC
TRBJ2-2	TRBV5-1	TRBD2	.	CASSLCLAGFTGELFF	TGCGCCAGCAGCTTGTGTTTAGCGGGTTTCACCGGGGAGCTGTTTTTT
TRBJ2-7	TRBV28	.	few	CASSQGSSNYEQYF	TGTGCCAGCAGTCAGGGCTCGTCCAACTACGAGCAGTACTTC